The 8 T cell receptor beta chains below were found in one sample sequenced in a study of OX40 agonist ivuxolimab in advanced cancers. Libraries were constructed by the immunoSEQ multiplex PCR assay. Entries here come from immuneACCESS through TCRdb and include only in-frame sequences with V and J called. Some clones fail to appear in such tables; in the studies checked, an unresolved V gene covers under half of the shortfall, and the cause of the remainder is unknown. This sample is represented by over 20,000 clones; about 77% of them were singletons. The top ten hold roughly 18% of the sample. Material: CD4+ or CD8+ T cells sorted from blood, obtained in a trial of the OX40 agonist ivuxolimab. All receptors derive from an adult with an advanced solid tumor such as melanoma, head and neck, liver or kidney cancer.

This clone occurred a few times. The chain recombines TRBV2 with TRBJ2-5; D perhaps matches TRBD1 (5 bases). From germline, CDR1 is SNHLY and CDR2 FYNNEI. The CDR3 has 12 amino acids. Deletions cut 6 bases from V and 5 bases from J, with 10 bases between. The CDR3 region has the DNA TGTGCCAGCAGGGGGCAGAGCGAGACCCAGTACTTC. It encodes CASRGQSETQYF.

This clone was picked up one time. The chain has TRBV10-1 and TRBJ2-1; 12 bases fit TRBD1. This CDR3 spans 15 amino acids. The germline CDR1 and CDR2 sequences are WNHNN and SYGVQD (reference sequence). Trimming cost V 1 base and J 8 bases; bases outside gene matches: 3. In DNA form, the CDR3 reads TGCGCCAGCAGTGAGTACGGGACAGGGGGCGATGAGCAGTTCTTC. Translated: CASSEYGTGGDEQFF.

The V and J genes are TRBV5-4 and TRBJ1-5; D uncertain. This CDR3 contains 15 residues. Germline V gene lookup returns CDR1 SGHNT and CDR2 YYREEE (reference sequence). With 5 bases removed from V and 4 bases from J, the gap between germline ends came to 16 bases. Here the CDR3 DNA reads TGTGCCAGCAGTCCCGAAGTAGGCCAAAATCAGCCCCAGCATTTT. This translates into CASSPEVGQNQPQHF.

This sequence joins TRBV15 and TRBJ1-3; D remains ambiguous. Germline V gene data show CDR1 as LNHNV and CDR2 as YYDKDF (reference sequence). V was clipped by 0 bases and J by 0 bases, with 6 bases between them. The CDR3 loop spans 15 amino acids. CDR3: CATSRDFTSGNTIYF. CDR3 DNA sequence: TGTGCCACCAGCAGAGATTTTACCTCTGGAAACACCATATATTTT.

The chain links TRBV6-5 to TRBJ1-3; D ambiguous. Germline V gene data show CDR1 as MNHEY and CDR2 as SVGAGI. Trimming removed 6 bases at V and 4 bases at J, with 10 bases between. The CDR3 loop spans 13 amino acids. The CDR3 here is CASRLSLGNTIYF. Here the CDR3 DNA reads TGTGCCAGCAGGCTGTCCCTCGGAAACACCATATATTTT.

The rearrangement links TRBV5-6 to TRBJ2-5; TRBD2 agrees at 11 bases. Trimming at V came to 1 base and at J to 3 bases, leaving 2 bases not matched to a gene. CDR1 is SGHDT, CDR2 YYEEEE, per germline. The CDR3 has 15 amino acids. The CDR3 DNA reads TGTGCCAGCAGCTTGCTACTAGCGGGAGAAGAGACCCAGTACTTC. Translating it yields CASSLLLAGEETQYF. The full variable domain, in which reference TRBV5-6 and TRBJ2-5 provide the parts outside the CDR3, is DAGVTQSPTHLIKTRGQQVTLRCSPKSGHDTVSWYQQALGQGPQFIFQYYEEEERQRGNFPDRFSGHQFPNYSSELNVNALLLGDSALYLCASSLLLAGEETQYFGPGTRLLVL.

V and J are TRBV27 and TRBJ1-1; tentatively, D is TRBD1 (6 bases). The germline V gene has CDR1 MNHEY and CDR2 SMNVEV (reference sequence). The CDR3 sequence is 17 residues long. Trimming removed 1 base from V and 0 bases from J, with 15 bases in between. CDR3 DNA: TGTGCCAGCAGTTTATTGCGGGACAACTACATGAACACTGAAGCTTTCTTT. Its translation: CASSLLRDNYMNTEAFF.

This chain joins TRBV10-2 and TRBJ2-7; D is unclear. This CDR3 has 15 residues. Germline V gives CDR1 WSHSY, CDR2 SAAADI. V was cut by 2 bases and J by 2 bases, with 13 bases left in between. The CDR3 loop reads CASSEGTTVPYEQYF. CDR3 bases: TGCGCCAGCAGTGAGGGTACGACTGTACCCTACGAGCAGTACTTC.